The sequence of this T cell receptor beta chain was determined in a study of blood T cell repertoires in COVID-19. On the study more broadly: Collection of acute and convalescent COVID-19 samples took place in the United States, Italy and Spain. PBMCs, B-cell-depleted T cells, or T cells were the source of the cDNA or gDNA that made up the material.

Germline V CDR1 and CDR2: SGDLS, YYNGEE. There are 15 residues in the CDR3. V was pared by 2 bases and J by 4 bases, with 13 bases between. In the authors' workflow: It was from reference gene primer amplification that nucleated cell counts were estimated. Assay used: immunoSEQ multiplex PCR; TCRdb lists only in-frame clones, some missing. V and J calls and clone size follow that table, whereas D and trimming were derived from the DNA. The table lists around 450,000 clones, approximately 90% of them singletons. The receptor was isolated from a woman in her 30s with acute or convalescent COVID-19. V is TRBV9 and J is TRBJ2-1; D is possibly TRBD2 (6 bases). Sample: peripheral blood. The CDR3 DNA sequence: TGTGCCAGCAGCGTGGAGGGTTCGGGATACAATGAGCAGTTCTTC. Residues: CASSVEGSGYNEQFF.